These 14 T cell receptor beta chains share one sample of origin, sequenced in a study of control samples from healthy donors and cancer patients (TCRdb year 2020). Receptors were amplified or captured by the immunoSEQ multiplex PCR assay. TCRdb carries this immuneACCESS record with in-frame sequences only. Its versions omit some clonotypes, under half of them owing to an unresolved V gene in the studies checked, with the rest unexplained. Across this sample there are fewer than 120,000 clones, with around 89% seen only once. Roughly 4% of the sample is held by the ten biggest clonotypes. Sequencing was done on a sample of PBMCs. The receptors were sampled from a woman aged 55-69 years with lung cancer.

The chain recombines TRBV9 with TRBJ1-5; 8 nucleotides match TRBD1. The CDR3 consists of 18 residues. V trimming: 2 bases; J trimming: 3 bases; junction bases outside the gene matches: 13. CDR1 is SGDLS and CDR2 is YYNGEE in the germline V gene. The CDR3 DNA follows: TGTGCCAGCAGCGTGGATGCCGGGACAGGACTAACCAATCAGCCCCAGCATTTT. It encodes CASSVDAGTGLTNQPQHF.

This chain joins TRBV3-1 (or the pseudogene TRBV3-2) and TRBJ2-1; D is undetermined. Germline loops: CDR1 LGHDT, CDR2 YNNKEL (reference sequence). V lost 0 bases, J lost 9 bases, and 3 bases lay in between. CDR3 length equals 11 residues. Written as DNA, the CDR3 is TGTGCCAGCAGCCAAGAAGTTGAGCAGTTCTTC. Translating it yields CASSQEVEQFF.

The chain links TRBV29-1 to TRBJ2-2; D possibly matches TRBD1 or TRBD2 (5 bases each). This CDR3 is built from 13 residues. In germline, CDR1 is SQVTM, CDR2 ANQGSEA. V dropped 4 bases and J dropped 5 bases, with 11 bases sitting between them. The CDR3 loop is CSVAGWRTGELFF. As DNA, the CDR3 is TGCAGCGTTGCAGGGTGGAGGACCGGGGAGCTGTTTTTT.

The V and J genes are TRBV5-1 and TRBJ2-7; 10 bases are a match to TRBD2. V lost 2 bases and J lost 0; bases outside the gene matches: 2. The CDR3 is made up of 15 amino acids. Germline loops: CDR1 SGHRS, CDR2 YFSETQ. CDR3 coding DNA: TGCGCCAGCAGCTTAGGGACTAGCGACTCCTACGAGCAGTACTTC. Translation gives CASSLGTSDSYEQYF.

V and J are TRBV27 and TRBJ2-1, with D tentatively TRBD2 (6 bases). Germline V lookup: CDR1 MNHEY, CDR2 SMNVEV (reference sequence). Trimming shortened V by 10 bases and J by 4 bases, and 17 bases separated the two germline ends. This CDR3 comprises 14 residues. This CDR3 is CATLNGGPYNEQFF. Here the CDR3 DNA reads TGTGCCACCCTGAACGGGGGTCCTTACAATGAGCAGTTCTTC.

The chain links TRBV5-4 to TRBJ1-6; TRBD1 matches 8 bases. V was pared by 2 bases and J by 4 bases, with 5 bases of the junction left unmatched. In germline, CDR1 is SGHNT, CDR2 YYREEE (reference sequence). This CDR3 contains 16 residues. The CDR3 reads CASSFRDRKYNSPLHF. CDR3 coding DNA: TGTGCCAGCAGCTTCCGGGACAGGAAATATAATTCACCCCTCCACTTT. Full variable domain (outside the CDR3, taken from reference TRBV5-4 and TRBJ1-6): ETGVTQSPTHLIKTRGQQVTLRCSSQSGHNTVSWYQQALGQGPQFIFQYYREEENGRGNFPPRFSGLQFPNYSSELNVNALELDDSALYLCASSFRDRKYNSPLHFGNGTRLTVT.

This chain joins TRBV6-5 and TRBJ1-1, with TRBD1 matching over 7 bases. The V gene end was trimmed by 4 bases and the J gene end by 6 bases; junction bases not matched to a gene: 8. CDR3 size: 14 residues. CDR1 is MNHEY and CDR2 is SVGAGI in the germline V gene. The CDR3 reads CASSFLGQVPEAFF. The CDR3, as DNA: TGTGCCAGCAGTTTTCTCGGACAGGTACCTGAAGCTTTCTTT.

On this clone: The junction departs from germline at one end; a sequencing error may be responsible. This sequence joins TRBV13 and TRBJ2-2; TRBD2 matches 8 bases. Germline V lookup: CDR1 PRHDT, CDR2 FYEKMQ (reference sequence). The CDR3 is 16 amino acids. The CDR3 here is CARSPRIRGGTGELFF. CDR3 DNA sequence: TGTGCCCGCAGCCCAAGGATCCGGGGGGGGACCGGGGAGCTGTTTTTT.

This rearrangement joins TRBV27 to TRBJ2-5, with 7 bases identical to TRBD2. Germline V gene sequence: CDR1 MNHEY, CDR2 SMNVEV (reference sequence). With 9 bases clipped from V and 5 bases from J, the junction kept 18 bases outside the gene matches. This CDR3 contains 16 residues. In DNA, the CDR3 is TGTGCCAGGGGGGGAGGACCGGGGGGTGGTTGGGAGACCCAGTACTTC. This sequence encodes CARGGGPGGGWETQYF.

This clone was picked up one time. The chain employs TRBV2 and TRBJ2-3; D gene uncertain. V was pared by 9 bases and J by 0 bases, with 13 bases between. Germline CDR1 reads SNHLY; CDR2 reads FYNNEI. The CDR3 loop spans 14 amino acids. CDR3 nucleotides: TGTGCCAGTAAACCTAGGGTGAGCACAGATACGCAGTATTTT. Translating it yields CASKPRVSTDTQYF.

This chain connects TRBV19 to TRBJ1-3; D perhaps matches TRBD1 (5 bases). The CDR3 runs 14 residues. In germline, CDR1 is LNHDA, CDR2 SQIVND (reference sequence). V gave up 7 bases and J gave up 2 bases, with 12 bases separating them. DNA of the CDR3: TGTGCCAGTAACATGGACAAGGCTGGAAACACCATATATTTT. Protein sequence: CASNMDKAGNTIYF. The full variable domain, with the rest looked up from reference TRBV19 and TRBJ1-3, is DGGITQSPKYLFRKEGQNVTLSCEQNLNHDAMYWYRQDPGQGLRLIYYSQIVNDFQKGDIAEGYSVSREKKESFPLTVTSAQKNPTAFYLCASNMDKAGNTIYFGEGSWLTVV.

The chain employs TRBV18 and TRBJ1-1; perhaps TRBD1 as D (5 bases). Trimming removed 0 bases at V and 5 bases at J, with 13 bases between. The CDR3 is 15 residues long. CDR1 and CDR2 from the germline V gene are KGHSH and LQKENI. CDR3 in amino acids: CASSPPGRGQTEAFF. In nucleotides, the CDR3 is TGTGCCAGCTCACCACCGGGAAGGGGCCAGACTGAAGCTTTCTTT.

This chain connects TRBV18 to TRBJ1-1; TRBD1 is a possible D gene (6 bases). In germline, CDR1 is KGHSH, CDR2 LQKENI. The CDR3 is 14 residues long. The germline V and J ends were trimmed by 1 base and 4 bases, with 10 bases remaining between them. CDR3 residues: CASSPRSGVTEAFF. CDR3 bases: TGTGCCAGCTCACCACGGTCAGGGGTCACTGAAGCTTTCTTT.

The chain links TRBV19 to TRBJ2-4; TRBD1 agrees at 7 bases. There are 12 residues in the CDR3. Trimming removed 6 bases from V and 6 bases from J; junction bases left unmatched: 2. The germline CDR1 and CDR2 sequences are LNHDA and SQIVND (reference sequence). In DNA form, the CDR3 reads TGTGCCAGTAGCCGGGACAGAAACATTCAGTACTTC. Translated: CASSRDRNIQYF.